This TCR beta chain was obtained from a study of blood T cell repertoires in COVID-19. The CDR3 is made up of 15 amino acids. V was clipped by 5 bases and J by 5 bases; unmatched bases: 7. CDR1 KGHSH and CDR2 LQKENI come from the germline V gene. Sequenced by immunoSEQ multiplex PCR; TCRdb stores in-frame clones only, minus some. Here the sample spans over 25,000 clones, roughly 85% being singletons. The receptor's source is a man aged 55 to 70 with active COVID-19. The sample was peripheral blood. V gene TRBV18 combines with J gene TRBJ2-5, with 11 bases aligning to TRBD2. This chain's CDR3 is CASSKSSSGRETQYF. In DNA form, the CDR3 reads TGTGCCAGCTCAAAGTCGTCTAGCGGGAGGGAGACCCAGTACTTC.